The T cell receptor beta chain under discussion was sequenced for a study of blood T cell repertoires in COVID-19. About the study: The United States, Italy and Spain supplied acute and convalescent COVID-19 samples. PBMCs, B-cell-depleted T cells, or T cells were the source of the cDNA or gDNA that made up the material.

The authors' processing: Reference gene primer amplification gave estimated nucleated cell counts. Clones were read by immunoSEQ multiplex PCR, and TCRdb kept only the in-frame ones, dropping some. That table supplies the V and J calls and clone size; D and trimming were determined from the DNA. The sample has roughly 700,000 clones, 70% to 90% seen once; the top ten hold over 0.2%. CDR1 SNHLY and CDR2 FYNNEI come from the germline V gene. The CDR3 runs 14 residues. V dropped 6 bases and J dropped 7; count of bases not matched to a gene: 5. This TCR derives from a young woman with acute or convalescent COVID-19. The V gene is TRBV2, the J gene TRBJ1-5, with 11 positions matching TRBD1. Material for sequencing was peripheral blood. CDR3 sequence (DNA): TGTGCCAGCAGGCTGGGACAGGGGGACCAGCCCCAGCATTTT. Translation: CASRLGQGDQPQHF. The entire variable domain, with the rest obtained from reference TRBV2 and TRBJ1-5, is as follows: EPEVTQTPSHQVTQMGQEVILRCVPISNHLYFYWYRQILGQKVEFLVSFYNNEISEKSEIFDDQFSVERPDGSNFTLKIRSTKLEDSAMYFCASRLGQGDQPQHFGDGTRLSIL.